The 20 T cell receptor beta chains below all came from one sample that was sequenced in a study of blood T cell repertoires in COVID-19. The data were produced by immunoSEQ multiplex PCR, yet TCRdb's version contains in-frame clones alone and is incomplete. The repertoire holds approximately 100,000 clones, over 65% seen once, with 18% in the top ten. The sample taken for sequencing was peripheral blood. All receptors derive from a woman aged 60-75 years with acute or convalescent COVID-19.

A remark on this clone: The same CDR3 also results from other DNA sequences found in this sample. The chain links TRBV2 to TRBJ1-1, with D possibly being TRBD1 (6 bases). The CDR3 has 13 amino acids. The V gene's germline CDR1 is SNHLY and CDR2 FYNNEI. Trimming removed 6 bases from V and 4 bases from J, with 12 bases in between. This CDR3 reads CASSLGGLTEAFF. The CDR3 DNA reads TGTGCCAGCAGCTTGGGGGGGCTCACTGAAGCTTTCTTT.

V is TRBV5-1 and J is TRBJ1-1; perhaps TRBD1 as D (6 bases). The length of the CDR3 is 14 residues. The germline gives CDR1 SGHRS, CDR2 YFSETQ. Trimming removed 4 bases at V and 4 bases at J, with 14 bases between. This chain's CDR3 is CASSQRGEGTEAFF. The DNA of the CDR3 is TGCGCCAGCAGCCAAAGGGGGGAGGGCACTGAAGCTTTCTTT. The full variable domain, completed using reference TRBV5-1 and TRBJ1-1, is KAGVTQTPRYLIKTRGQQVTLSCSPISGHRSVSWYQQTPGQGLQFLFEYFSETQRNKGNFPGRFSGRQFSNSRSEMNVSTLELGDSALYLCASSQRGEGTEAFFGQGTRLTVV.

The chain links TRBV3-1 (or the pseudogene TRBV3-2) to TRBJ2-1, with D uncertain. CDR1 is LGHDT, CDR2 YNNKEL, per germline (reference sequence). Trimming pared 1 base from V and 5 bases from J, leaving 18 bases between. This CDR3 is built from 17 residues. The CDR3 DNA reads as TGTGCCAGCAGCCAAGCCAGATCAGCCCGGGTTAACAATGAGCAGTTCTTC. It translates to CASSQARSARVNNEQFF.

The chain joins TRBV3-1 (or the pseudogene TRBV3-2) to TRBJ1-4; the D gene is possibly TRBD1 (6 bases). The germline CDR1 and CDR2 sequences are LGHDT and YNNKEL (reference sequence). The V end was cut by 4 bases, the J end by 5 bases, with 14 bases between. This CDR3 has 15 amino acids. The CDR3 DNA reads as TGTGCCAGCAGCCCCCCGGGACAAGAAAATGAAAAACTGTTTTTT. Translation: CASSPPGQENEKLFF.

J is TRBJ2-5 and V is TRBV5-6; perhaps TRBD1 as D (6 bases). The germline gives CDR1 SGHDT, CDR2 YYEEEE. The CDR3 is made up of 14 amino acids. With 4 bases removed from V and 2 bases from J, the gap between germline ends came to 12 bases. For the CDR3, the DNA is TGTGCCAGCAGCCTCTGGGGACAACAAGAGACCCAGTACTTC. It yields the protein CASSLWGQQETQYF.

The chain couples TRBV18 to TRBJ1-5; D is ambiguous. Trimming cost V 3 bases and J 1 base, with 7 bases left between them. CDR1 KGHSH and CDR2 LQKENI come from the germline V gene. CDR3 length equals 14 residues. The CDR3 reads CASSPSQSNQPQHF. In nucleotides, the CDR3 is TGTGCCAGCTCACCGTCGCAGAGCAATCAGCCCCAGCATTTT.

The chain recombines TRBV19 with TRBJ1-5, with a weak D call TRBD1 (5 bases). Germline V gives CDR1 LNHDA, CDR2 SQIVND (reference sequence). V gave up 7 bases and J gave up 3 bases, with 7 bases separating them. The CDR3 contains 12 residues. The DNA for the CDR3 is TGTGCCAGTAAAGGGGACAATCAGCCCCAGCATTTT. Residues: CASKGDNQPQHF.

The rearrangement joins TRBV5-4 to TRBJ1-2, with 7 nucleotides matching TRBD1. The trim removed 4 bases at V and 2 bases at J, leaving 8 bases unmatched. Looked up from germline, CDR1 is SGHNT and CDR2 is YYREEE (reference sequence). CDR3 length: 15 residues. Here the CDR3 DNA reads TGTGCCAGCAGCCCAAGACAGGGATACAACTATGGCTACACCTTC. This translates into CASSPRQGYNYGYTF.

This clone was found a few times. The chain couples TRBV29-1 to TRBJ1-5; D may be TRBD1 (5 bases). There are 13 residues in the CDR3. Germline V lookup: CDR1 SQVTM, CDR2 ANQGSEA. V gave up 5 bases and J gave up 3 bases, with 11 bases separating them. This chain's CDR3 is CSVSAGINQPQHF. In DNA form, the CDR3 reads TGCAGCGTTTCAGCAGGGATCAATCAGCCCCAGCATTTT. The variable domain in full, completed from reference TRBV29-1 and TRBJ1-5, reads SAVISQKPSRDICQRGTSLTIQCQVDSQVTMMFWYRQQPGQSLTLIATANQGSEATYESGFVIDKFPISRPNLTFSTLTVSNMSPEDSSIYLCSVSAGINQPQHFGDGTRLSIL.

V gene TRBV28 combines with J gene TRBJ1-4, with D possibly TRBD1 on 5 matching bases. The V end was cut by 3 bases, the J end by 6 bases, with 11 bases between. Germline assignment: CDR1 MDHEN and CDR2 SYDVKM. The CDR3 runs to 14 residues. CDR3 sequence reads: CASSFSGRDEKLFF. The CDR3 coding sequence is TGTGCCAGCAGTTTTTCAGGGAGGGATGAAAAACTGTTTTTT.

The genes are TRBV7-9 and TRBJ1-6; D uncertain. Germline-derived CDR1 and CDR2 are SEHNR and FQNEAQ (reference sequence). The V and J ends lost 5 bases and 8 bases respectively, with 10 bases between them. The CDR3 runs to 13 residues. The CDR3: CASSPARDSPLHF. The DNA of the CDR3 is TGTGCCAGCAGCCCAGCACGGGATTCACCCCTCCACTTT.

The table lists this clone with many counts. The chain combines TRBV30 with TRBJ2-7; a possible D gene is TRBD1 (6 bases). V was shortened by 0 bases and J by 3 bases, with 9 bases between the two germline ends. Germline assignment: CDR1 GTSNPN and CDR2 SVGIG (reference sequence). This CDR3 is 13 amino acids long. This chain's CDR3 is CAWSVGQSYEQYF. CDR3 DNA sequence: TGTGCCTGGAGTGTCGGACAGAGCTACGAGCAGTACTTC.

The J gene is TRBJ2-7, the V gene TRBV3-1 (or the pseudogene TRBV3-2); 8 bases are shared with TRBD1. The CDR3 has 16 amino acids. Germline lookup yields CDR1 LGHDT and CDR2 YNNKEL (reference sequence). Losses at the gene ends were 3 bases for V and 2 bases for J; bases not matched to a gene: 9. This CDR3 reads CASSQTRGLGPYEQYF. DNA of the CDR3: TGTGCCAGCAGCCAGACCAGGGGGCTGGGCCCCTACGAGCAGTACTTC.

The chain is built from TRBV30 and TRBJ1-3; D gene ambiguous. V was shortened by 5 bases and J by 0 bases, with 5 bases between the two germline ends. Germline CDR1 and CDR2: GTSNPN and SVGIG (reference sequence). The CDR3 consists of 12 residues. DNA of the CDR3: TGTGCCTGGGGATACTCTGGAAACACCATATATTTT. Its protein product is CAWGYSGNTIYF.

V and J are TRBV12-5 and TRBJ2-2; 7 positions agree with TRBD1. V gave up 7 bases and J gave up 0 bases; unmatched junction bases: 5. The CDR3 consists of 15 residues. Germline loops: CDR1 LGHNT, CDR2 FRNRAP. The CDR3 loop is CASAWGTANTGELFF. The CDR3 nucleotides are TGTGCTAGTGCCTGGGGGACAGCGAACACCGGGGAGCTGTTTTTT.

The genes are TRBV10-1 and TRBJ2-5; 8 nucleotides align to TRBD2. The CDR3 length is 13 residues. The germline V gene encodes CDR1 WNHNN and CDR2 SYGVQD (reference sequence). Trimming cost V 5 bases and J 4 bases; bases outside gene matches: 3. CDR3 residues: CASSREGRETQYF. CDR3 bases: TGCGCCAGCAGTCGGGAGGGGAGAGAGACCCAGTACTTC.

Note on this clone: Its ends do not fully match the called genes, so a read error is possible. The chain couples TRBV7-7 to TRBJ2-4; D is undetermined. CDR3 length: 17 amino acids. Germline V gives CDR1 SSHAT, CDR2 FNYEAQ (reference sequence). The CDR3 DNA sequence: TGTGCTAGCAGCTACCCCCCTGTGAGTCAGCGAAAAAACATTCAGTACTTC. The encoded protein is CASSYPPVSQRKNIQYF.

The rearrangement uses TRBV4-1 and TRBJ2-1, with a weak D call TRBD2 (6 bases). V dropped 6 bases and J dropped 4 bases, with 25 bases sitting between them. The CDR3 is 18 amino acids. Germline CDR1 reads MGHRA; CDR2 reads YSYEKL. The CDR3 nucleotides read TGCGCCAGCAGGCGGGTCCTTTCCGGCGGGGCAAATTACAATGAGCAGTTCTTC. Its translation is CASRRVLSGGANYNEQFF.

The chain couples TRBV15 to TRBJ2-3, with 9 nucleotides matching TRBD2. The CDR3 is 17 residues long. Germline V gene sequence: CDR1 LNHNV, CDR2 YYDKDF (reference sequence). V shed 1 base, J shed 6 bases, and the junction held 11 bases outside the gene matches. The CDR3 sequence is CATSRGGLAGAGDTQYF. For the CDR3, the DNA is TGTGCCACCAGCAGAGGAGGATTAGCGGGAGCAGGGGATACGCAGTATTTT.

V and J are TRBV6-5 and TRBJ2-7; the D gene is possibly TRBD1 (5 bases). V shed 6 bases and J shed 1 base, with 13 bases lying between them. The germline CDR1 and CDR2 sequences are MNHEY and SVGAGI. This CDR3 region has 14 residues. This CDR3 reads CASSRQRVSYEQYF. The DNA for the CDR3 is TGTGCCAGCAGCCGACAGAGAGTTTCCTACGAGCAGTACTTC.